The 9 T cell receptor beta chains presented below share a single source sample, sequenced in a study of shared clonotypes between healthy human individuals (dated by TCRdb to about 2020). Libraries were made using the immunoSEQ multiplex PCR assay. Here the immuneACCESS table is served through TCRdb, limited to in-frame sequences with V and J called. Missing clones are a known gap in these copies; in checked studies unresolved V genes cover under half, and the rest lacks a known reason. The sample table shows roughly 1 million clones, and 78% are seen once. Approximately 0.56% of the sample comes from the top ten. The sample taken for sequencing was memory CD4+ T cells from PBMCs. The cell subset or site label of this sample denotes: CD45RA-negative fraction. These receptors were collected from a man between 18 and 29 years old in good health. Some clones in this sample may be carry-over from other donors' samples.

This chain links TRBV7-9 with TRBJ2-3; 9 bases are shared with TRBD2. Trimming cost V 5 bases and J 1 base; bases outside gene matches: 1. CDR1 is SEHNR, CDR2 FQNEAQ, per germline (reference sequence). There are 14 residues in the CDR3. The CDR3 region is CASSRLAGTDTQYF. The CDR3 region has the DNA TGTGCCAGCAGCAGACTAGCGGGCACAGATACGCAGTATTTT.

This chain joins TRBV5-5 and TRBJ2-7; 8 nucleotides align to TRBD1. CDR1 is SGHKS, CDR2 YYEKEE, per germline (reference sequence). The ends lost 3 bases at V and 6 bases at J; junction bases unmatched: 5. This CDR3 is built from 13 residues. CDR3 DNA: TGTGCCAGCAGCTCCGGCGACAGGGGCGAGCAGTACTTC. This codes for CASSSGDRGEQYF.

The chain employs TRBV29-1 and TRBJ1-1; D perhaps matches TRBD1 (5 bases). The CDR3 totals 14 residues. The V and J ends lost 1 base and 1 base respectively, with 10 bases between them. Germline-derived CDR1 and CDR2 are SQVTM and ANQGSEA. CDR3 loop: CSVEVRGENTEAFF. The CDR3 DNA reads TGCAGCGTTGAAGTAAGAGGGGAGAACACTGAAGCTTTCTTT.

For this clone: The sample has other DNA sequences that encode this CDR3 too. The chain is built from TRBV11-3 and TRBJ1-1; D is undetermined. The germline V and J ends were trimmed by 3 bases and 3 bases, with 8 bases remaining between them. CDR1 and CDR2 from the germline V gene are SGHNT and YENEEA. The CDR3 consists of 13 residues. The CDR3 here is CASSLGRDTEAFF. DNA of the CDR3: TGTGCCAGCAGCTTGGGGAGGGACACTGAAGCTTTCTTT.

The rearrangement uses TRBV9 and TRBJ2-5, with TRBD2 as a possible D gene (6 bases). Germline values: CDR1 SGDLS, CDR2 YYNGEE. V lost 0 bases and J 4 bases, leaving 16 bases between the germline ends. The CDR3 runs 16 residues. The CDR3 is CASSVDGRVEGETQYF. In DNA form, the CDR3 reads TGTGCCAGCAGCGTAGACGGCAGGGTGGAGGGAGAGACCCAGTACTTC.

The rearrangement links TRBV7-2 to TRBJ2-1; the D gene could be TRBD1 or TRBD2 (5 bases each). The germline V and J ends were trimmed by 1 base and 6 bases, with 10 bases remaining between them. The CDR3 loop spans 14 amino acids. Germline lookup yields CDR1 SGHTA and CDR2 FQGNSA. CDR3 amino acids: CASSLGRGSNEQFF. The CDR3 coding sequence is TGTGCCAGCAGCTTAGGCCGGGGCTCCAATGAGCAGTTCTTC.

This clone was recorded only once. The chain combines TRBV5-1 with TRBJ2-3; D gene uncertain. CDR3 length: 15 amino acids. Germline V gene data show CDR1 as SGHRS and CDR2 as YFSETQ. The ends were cut back, 1 base at V and 4 bases at J, with 13 bases in the middle. The CDR3: CASSLWGSGADTQYF. DNA for the CDR3: TGCGCCAGCAGCTTGTGGGGTTCCGGAGCAGATACGCAGTATTTT.

This clone was seen more than once but under ten times. Within the sample, other DNA sequences also encode this same CDR3. The CDR3 nucleotides read TGTGCCAGCAGCTTAGGTTTTAGCTACAATGAGCAGTTCTTC. This gives the protein CASSLGFSYNEQFF. The chain has TRBV11-3 and TRBJ2-1; no clear D gene. V lost 1 base, J lost 3 bases, and 7 bases lay in between. The CDR3 is made up of 14 amino acids. From germline, CDR1 is SGHNT and CDR2 YENEEA.

The rearrangement uses TRBV5-1 and TRBJ2-2; 8 bases fit TRBD1. Germline CDR1 reads SGHRS; CDR2 reads YFSETQ. V shed 2 bases, J shed 1 base, and the junction held 4 bases outside the gene matches. This CDR3 contains 16 residues. The CDR3, as DNA: TGCGCCAGCAGCTTCCCCGGGACAGGGAACACCGGGGAGCTGTTTTTT. Translation: CASSFPGTGNTGELFF.